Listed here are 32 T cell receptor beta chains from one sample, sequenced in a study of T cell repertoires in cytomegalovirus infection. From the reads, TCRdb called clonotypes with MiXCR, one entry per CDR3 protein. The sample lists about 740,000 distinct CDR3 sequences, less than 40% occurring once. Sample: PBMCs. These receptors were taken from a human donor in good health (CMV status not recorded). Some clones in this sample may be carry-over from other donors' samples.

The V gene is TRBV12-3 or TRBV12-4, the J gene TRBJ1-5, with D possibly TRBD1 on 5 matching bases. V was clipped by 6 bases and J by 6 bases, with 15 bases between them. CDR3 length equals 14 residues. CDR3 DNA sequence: TGTGCCAGCAGCCGCACAGGAAGGGCTCAGCCCCAGCATTTT. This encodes CASSRTGRAQPQHF.

As DNA, the CDR3 is TGTGCCACCAGCAGAAATCCCGGAGTGATCTCTGGAAACACCATATATTTT. As protein: CATSRNPGVISGNTIYF. This chain links TRBV15 with TRBJ1-3; D not certain. Trimming took off 2 bases at V and 0 bases at J, with 14 bases between the two ends. Germline CDR1 and CDR2: LNHNV and YYDKDF (reference sequence). The CDR3 is made up of 17 amino acids.

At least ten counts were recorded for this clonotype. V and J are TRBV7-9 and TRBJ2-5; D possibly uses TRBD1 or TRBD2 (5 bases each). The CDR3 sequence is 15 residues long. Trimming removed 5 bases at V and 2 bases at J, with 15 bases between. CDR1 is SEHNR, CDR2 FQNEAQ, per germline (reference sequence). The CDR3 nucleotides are TGTGCCAGCAGCCGGGGCAGACGGGTTCAAGAGACCCAGTACTTC. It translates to CASSRGRRVQETQYF.

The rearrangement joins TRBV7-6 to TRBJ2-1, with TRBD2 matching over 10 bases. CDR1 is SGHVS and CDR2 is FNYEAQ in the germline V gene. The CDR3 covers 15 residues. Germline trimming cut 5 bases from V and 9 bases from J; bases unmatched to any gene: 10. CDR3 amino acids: CASSLPGLAFGEQFF. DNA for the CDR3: TGTGCCAGCAGCCTACCGGGACTAGCGTTCGGTGAGCAGTTCTTC.

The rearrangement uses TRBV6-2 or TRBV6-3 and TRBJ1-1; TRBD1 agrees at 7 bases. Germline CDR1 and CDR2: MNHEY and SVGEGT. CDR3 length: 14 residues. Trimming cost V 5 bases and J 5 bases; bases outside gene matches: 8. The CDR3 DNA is TGTGCCAGCAGTGGTAGACAGGGAGGAACTGAAGCTTTCTTT. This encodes CASSGRQGGTEAFF.

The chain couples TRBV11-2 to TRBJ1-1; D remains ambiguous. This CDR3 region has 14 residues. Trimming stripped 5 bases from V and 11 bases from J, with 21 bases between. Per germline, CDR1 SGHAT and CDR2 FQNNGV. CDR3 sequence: CASSPGGFFQDAFF. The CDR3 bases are TGTGCCAGCAGCCCCGGCGGGTTTTTCCAGGACGCTTTCTTT.

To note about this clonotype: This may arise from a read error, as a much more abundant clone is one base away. The CDR3 bases are TGTGTCAGCAGCTTGAGCCGGGACCATACTAACTATGGCTACACCTTC. This sequence encodes CVSSLSRDHTNYGYTF. The V gene is TRBV7-2, the J gene TRBJ1-2; D is perhaps TRBD1 (5 bases). The CDR3 length is 16 residues. CDR1 is SGHTA, CDR2 FQGNSA, per germline.

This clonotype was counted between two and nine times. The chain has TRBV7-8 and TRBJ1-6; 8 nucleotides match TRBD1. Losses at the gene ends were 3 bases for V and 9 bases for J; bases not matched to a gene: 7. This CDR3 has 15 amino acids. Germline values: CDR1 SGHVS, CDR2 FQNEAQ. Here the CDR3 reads CASSFGQGDGSPLHF. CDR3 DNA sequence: TGTGCCAGCAGCTTCGGACAGGGTGATGGTTCACCCCTCCACTTT.

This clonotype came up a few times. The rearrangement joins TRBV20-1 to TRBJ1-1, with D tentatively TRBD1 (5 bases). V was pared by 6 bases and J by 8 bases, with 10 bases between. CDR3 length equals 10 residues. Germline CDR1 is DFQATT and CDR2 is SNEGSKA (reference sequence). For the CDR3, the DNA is TGCAGTGCAGCAAACAGGGAAGCTTTCTTT. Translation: CSAANREAFF.

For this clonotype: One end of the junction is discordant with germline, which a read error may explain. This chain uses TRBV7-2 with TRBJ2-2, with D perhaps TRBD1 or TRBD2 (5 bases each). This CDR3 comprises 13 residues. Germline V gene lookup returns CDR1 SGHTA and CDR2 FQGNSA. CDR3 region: CASSWGTTVELFF. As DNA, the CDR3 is TGTGCCAGCAGTTGGGGGACGACCGTGGAGCTGTTTTTT. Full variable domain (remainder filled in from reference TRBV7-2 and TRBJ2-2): GAGVSQSPSNKVTEKGKDVELRCDPISGHTALYWYRQSLGQGLEFLIYFQGNSAPDKSGLPSDRFSAERTGGSVSTLTIQRTQQEDSAVYLCASSWGTTVELFFGEGSRLTVL.

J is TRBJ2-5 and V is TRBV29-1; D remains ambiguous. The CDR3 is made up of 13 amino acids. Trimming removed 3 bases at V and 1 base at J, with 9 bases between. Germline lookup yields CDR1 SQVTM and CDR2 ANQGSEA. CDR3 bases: TGCAGCGTTGATACACCGACCCAAGAGACCCAGTACTTC. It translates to CSVDTPTQETQYF. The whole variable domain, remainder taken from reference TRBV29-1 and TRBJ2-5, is SAVISQKPSRDICQRGTSLTIQCQVDSQVTMMFWYRQQPGQSLTLIATANQGSEATYESGFVIDKFPISRPNLTFSTLTVSNMSPEDSSIYLCSVDTPTQETQYFGPGTRLLVL.

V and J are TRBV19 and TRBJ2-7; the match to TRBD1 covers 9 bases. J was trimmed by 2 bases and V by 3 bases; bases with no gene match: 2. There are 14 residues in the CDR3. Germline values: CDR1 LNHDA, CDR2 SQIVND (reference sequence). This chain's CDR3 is CASSMGQGPYEQYF. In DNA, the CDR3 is TGTGCCAGTAGTATGGGACAGGGTCCCTACGAGCAGTACTTC.

CDR3: CSAQEGFVRKGPNFPTDTQYF. DNA of the CDR3: TGCAGTGCTCAGGAGGGTTTCGTGCGTAAAGGACCCAATTTCCCCACAGATACGCAGTATTTT. The genes are TRBV20-1 and TRBJ2-3; possibly TRBD2 for D (6 bases). The germline V gene encodes CDR1 DFQATT and CDR2 SNEGSKA (reference sequence). There are 21 residues in the CDR3. V was clipped by 5 bases and J by 2 bases, with 35 bases between them.

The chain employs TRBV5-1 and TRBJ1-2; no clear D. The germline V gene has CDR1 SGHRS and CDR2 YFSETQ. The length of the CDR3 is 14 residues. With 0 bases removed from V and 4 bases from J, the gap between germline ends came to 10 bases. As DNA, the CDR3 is TGCGCCAGCAGCTTGGCCGACGGACGCTATGGCTACACCTTC. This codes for CASSLADGRYGYTF.

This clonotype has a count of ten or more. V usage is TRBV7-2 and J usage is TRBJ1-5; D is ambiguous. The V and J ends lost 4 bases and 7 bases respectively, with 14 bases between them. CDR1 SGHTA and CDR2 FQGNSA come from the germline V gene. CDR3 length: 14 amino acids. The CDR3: CASSSRAGVQPQHF. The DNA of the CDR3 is TGTGCCAGCAGCTCCCGTGCTGGAGTCCAGCCCCAGCATTTT.

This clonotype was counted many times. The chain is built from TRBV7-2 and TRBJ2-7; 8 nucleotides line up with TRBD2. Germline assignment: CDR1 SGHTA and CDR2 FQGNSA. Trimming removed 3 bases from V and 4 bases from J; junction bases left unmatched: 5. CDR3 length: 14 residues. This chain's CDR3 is CASSFTSGTYEQYF. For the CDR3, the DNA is TGTGCCAGCAGCTTTACTAGCGGCACGTACGAGCAGTACTTC.

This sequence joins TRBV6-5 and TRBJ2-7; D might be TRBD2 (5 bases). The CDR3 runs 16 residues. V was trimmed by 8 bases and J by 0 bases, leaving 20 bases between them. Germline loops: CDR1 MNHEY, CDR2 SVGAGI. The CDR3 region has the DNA TGTGCCAGCTGGCCAAACGGGAACCCTAGCTCCTACGAGCAGTACTTC. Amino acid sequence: CASWPNGNPSSYEQYF.

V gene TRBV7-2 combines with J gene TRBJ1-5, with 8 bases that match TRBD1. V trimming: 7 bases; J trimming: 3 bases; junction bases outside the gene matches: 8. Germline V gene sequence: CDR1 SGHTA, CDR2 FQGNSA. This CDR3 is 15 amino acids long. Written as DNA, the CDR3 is TGTGCCAGCACACTAGGGACAGGTCACAATCAGCCCCAGCATTTT. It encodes CASTLGTGHNQPQHF.

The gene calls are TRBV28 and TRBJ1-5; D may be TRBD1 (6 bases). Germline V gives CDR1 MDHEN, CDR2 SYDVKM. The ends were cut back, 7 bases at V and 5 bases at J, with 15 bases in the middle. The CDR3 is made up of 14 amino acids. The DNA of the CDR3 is TGTGCCAGCATCTCGGGGGCCGCTGATCAGCCCCAGCATTTT. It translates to CASISGAADQPQHF.

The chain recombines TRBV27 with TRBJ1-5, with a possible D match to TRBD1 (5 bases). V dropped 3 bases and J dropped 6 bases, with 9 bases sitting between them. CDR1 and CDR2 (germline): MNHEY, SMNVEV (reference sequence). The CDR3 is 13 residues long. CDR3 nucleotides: TGTGCCAGCAGTTTGGGGCCCTTTCAGCCCCAGCATTTT. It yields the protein CASSLGPFQPQHF.

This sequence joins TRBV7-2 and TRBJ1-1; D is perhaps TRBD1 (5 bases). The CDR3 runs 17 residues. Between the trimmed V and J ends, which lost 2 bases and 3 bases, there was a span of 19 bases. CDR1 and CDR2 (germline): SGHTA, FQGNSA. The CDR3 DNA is TGTGCCAGCAGCTTAAACGGGGGGGGTGGGGTGTACACTGAAGCTTTCTTT. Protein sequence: CASSLNGGGGVYTEAFF.

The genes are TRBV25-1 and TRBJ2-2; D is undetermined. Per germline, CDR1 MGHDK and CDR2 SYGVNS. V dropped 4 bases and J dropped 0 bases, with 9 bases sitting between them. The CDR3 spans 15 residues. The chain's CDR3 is CASSARLPNTGELFF. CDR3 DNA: TGTGCCAGCAGTGCACGATTACCGAACACCGGGGAGCTGTTTTTT. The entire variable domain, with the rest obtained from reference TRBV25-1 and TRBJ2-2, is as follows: EADIYQTPRYLVIGTGKKITLECSQTMGHDKMYWYQQDPGMELHLIHYSYGVNSTEKGDLSSESTVSRIRTEHFPLTLESARPSHTSQYLCASSARLPNTGELFFGEGSRLTVL.

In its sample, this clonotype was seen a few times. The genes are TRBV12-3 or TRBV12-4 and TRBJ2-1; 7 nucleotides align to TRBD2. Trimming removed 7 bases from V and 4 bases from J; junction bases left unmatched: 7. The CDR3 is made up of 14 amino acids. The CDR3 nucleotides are TGTGCCAGCACCCGGGAGGTTTCGTACAATGAGCAGTTCTTC. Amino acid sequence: CASTREVSYNEQFF.

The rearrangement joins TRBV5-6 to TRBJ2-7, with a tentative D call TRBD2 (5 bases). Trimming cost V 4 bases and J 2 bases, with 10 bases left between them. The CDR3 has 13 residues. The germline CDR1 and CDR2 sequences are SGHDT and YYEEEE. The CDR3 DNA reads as TGTGCCAGCAGCATTACTAGAGCCTACGAGCAGTACTTC. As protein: CASSITRAYEQYF. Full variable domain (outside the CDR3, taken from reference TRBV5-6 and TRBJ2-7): DAGVTQSPTHLIKTRGQQVTLRCSPKSGHDTVSWYQQALGQGPQFIFQYYEEEERQRGNFPDRFSGHQFPNYSSELNVNALLLGDSALYLCASSITRAYEQYFGPGTRLTVT.

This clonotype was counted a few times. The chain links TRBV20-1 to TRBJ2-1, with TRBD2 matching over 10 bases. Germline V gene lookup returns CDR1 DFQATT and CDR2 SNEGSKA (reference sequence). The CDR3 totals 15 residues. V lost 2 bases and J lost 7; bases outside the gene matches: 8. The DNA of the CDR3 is TGCAGTGCTAGAATAGCCCAGCGGGGGGGAAATGAGCAGTTCTTC. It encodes CSARIAQRGGNEQFF.

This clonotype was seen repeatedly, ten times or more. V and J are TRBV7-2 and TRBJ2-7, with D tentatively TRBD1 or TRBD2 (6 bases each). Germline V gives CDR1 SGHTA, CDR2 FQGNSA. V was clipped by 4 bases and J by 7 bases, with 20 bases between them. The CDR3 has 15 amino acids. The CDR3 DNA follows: TGTGCCAGCAGCTACGGGGGTCTCCCCAGGGGTGAGCAGTACTTC. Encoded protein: CASSYGGLPRGEQYF.

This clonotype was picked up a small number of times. The CDR3, as DNA: TGTGCCAGCAGCGTTGACAGGGGTACGAACACCGGGGAGCTGTTTTTT. Its translation is CASSVDRGTNTGELFF. V is TRBV7-8 and J is TRBJ2-2; 8 bases are shared with TRBD1. Germline V gene lookup returns CDR1 SGHVS and CDR2 FQNEAQ. The CDR3 contains 16 residues. The V gene end was trimmed by 5 bases and the J gene end by 0 bases; junction bases not matched to a gene: 5.

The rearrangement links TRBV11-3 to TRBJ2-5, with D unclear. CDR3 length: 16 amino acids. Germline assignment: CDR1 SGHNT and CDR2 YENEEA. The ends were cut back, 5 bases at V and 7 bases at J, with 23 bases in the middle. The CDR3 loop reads CASSAGSGRAPVTQYF. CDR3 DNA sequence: TGTGCCAGCAGCGCAGGTTCTGGACGGGCCCCAGTGACCCAGTACTTC.

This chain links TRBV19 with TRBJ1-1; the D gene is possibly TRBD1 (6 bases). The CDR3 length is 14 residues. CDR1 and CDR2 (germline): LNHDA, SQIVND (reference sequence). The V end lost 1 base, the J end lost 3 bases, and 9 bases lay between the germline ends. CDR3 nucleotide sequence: TGTGCCAGTAGTATAGTGGCAGGGGACACTGAAGCTTTCTTT. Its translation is CASSIVAGDTEAFF.

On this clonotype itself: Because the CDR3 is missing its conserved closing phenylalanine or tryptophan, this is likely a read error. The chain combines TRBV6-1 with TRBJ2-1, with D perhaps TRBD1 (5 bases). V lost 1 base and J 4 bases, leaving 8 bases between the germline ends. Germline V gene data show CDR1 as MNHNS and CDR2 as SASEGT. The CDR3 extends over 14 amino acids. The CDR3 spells CASSEGGRYNEQFV. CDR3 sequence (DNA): TGTGCCAGCAGTGAAGGGGGCAGGTACAATGAGCAGTTCGTC.

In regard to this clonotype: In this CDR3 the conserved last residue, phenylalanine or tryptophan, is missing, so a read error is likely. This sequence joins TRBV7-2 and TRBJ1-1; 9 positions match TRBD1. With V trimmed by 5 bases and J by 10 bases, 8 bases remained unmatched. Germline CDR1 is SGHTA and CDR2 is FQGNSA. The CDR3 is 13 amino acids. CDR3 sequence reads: CASSPGGTGRAFL. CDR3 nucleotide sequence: TGTGCCAGCAGCCCGGGGGGGACAGGGAGAGCTTTCCTT.

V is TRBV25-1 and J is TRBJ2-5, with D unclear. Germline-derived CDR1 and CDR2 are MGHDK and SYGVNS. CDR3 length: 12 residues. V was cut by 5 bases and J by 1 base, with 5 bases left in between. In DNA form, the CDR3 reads TGTGCCAGCAGTTACATCCAAGAGACCCAGTACTTC. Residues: CASSYIQETQYF.